The rows below give T cell receptor beta chains drawn from one sample of a study of Ad26.COV2.S vaccination and SARS-CoV-2 variants. Profiled with immunoSEQ multiplex PCR; TCRdb holds only in-frame clones, not every one. Of fewer than 150,000 clones in the sample, approximately 90% were seen once. Here the sequenced sample was peripheral blood, taken after recovery from COVID-19. The receptors shown here come from a human donor who had recovered from COVID-19. Each CDR3 is given with its conserved first and last residue. The order of the fields is J gene, clone size, V gene, CDR3 length, D gene, CDR3 DNA, CDR3 protein. D genes are given only for firm matches. For some rows the clone size is stated as once, few or many, or as a class when expanded; others skip it.

TRBJ2-3 | - | TRBV5-1 | 17 | TRBD1 | TGCGCCAGCAGACCCGGGACAGGGGGCTTCCTCACAGATACGCAGTATTTT | CASRPGTGGFLTDTQYF
TRBJ2-7 | - | TRBV6-2/TRBV6-3 | 13 | TRBD1 | TGTGCCAGCAGTTACCAGGGGGCGTGGGAGCAGTACTTC | CASSYQGAWEQYF
TRBJ1-5 | - | TRBV19 | 16 | - | TGTGCCAGTAGTAGCCGACACCGGGCTGACAATCAGCCCCAGCATTTT | CASSSRHRADNQPQHF
TRBJ2-7 | - | TRBV6-5 | 15 | - | TGTGCCAGCAGACTGGACAGTTTTTCCTCCTACGAGCAGTACTTC | CASRLDSFSSYEQYF
TRBJ2-7 | - | TRBV4-1 | 14 | - | TGCGCCAGCAGCCCTCCGTCTGATCCCTACGAGCAGTACTTC | CASSPPSDPYEQYF
TRBJ1-6 | - | TRBV19 | 13 | - | TGTGCCGCAAACGGGGGATTGCGTTCACCCCTCCACTTT | CAANGGLRSPLHF
TRBJ1-1 | - | TRBV19 | 15 | - | TGTGCCAGTAGTATAGATACCTCCCCCTTAGATGAAGCTTTCTTT | CASSIDTSPLDEAFF
TRBJ2-3 | - | TRBV4-1 | 14 | - | TGCGCCAGCAGCCCAGGGGCCCGCACAGATACGCAGTATTTT | CASSPGARTDTQYF
TRBJ1-1 | - | TRBV24-1 | 13 | - | TGTGCCACCAGGGCTCCAGCCGCAGAGAAAGCTTTCTTT | CATRAPAAEKAFF
TRBJ1-5 | - | TRBV28 | 15 | - | TGTGCCAGCAGTTTATGGTCGGGGACATATCAGCCCCAGCATTTT | CASSLWSGTYQPQHF
TRBJ2-7 | - | TRBV29-1 | 11 | - | TGCAGCGCCAGAGAGGTCTACGAGCAGTACTTC | CSAREVYEQYF
TRBJ2-7 | - | TRBV29-1 | 10 | - | TGCAGCGTTTCAGGCTACGAGCAGTACTTC | CSVSGYEQYF
TRBJ2-7 | - | TRBV3-1/TRBV3-2 | 13 | - | TGTGCCAGCAGCCTCCGGTCTAGAGGCGAGCAGTACTTC | CASSLRSRGEQYF
TRBJ2-1 | - | TRBV7-6 | 15 | TRBD2 | TGTGCCAGCAGCTTAGTTAGCGGGGCCTCTCGGGAGCAGTTCTTC | CASSLVSGASREQFF
TRBJ2-2 | - | TRBV5-6 | 18 | TRBD1 | TGTGCCAGCAGCGCGACAGGGGGCCTTGATTCGAACACCGGGGAGCTGTTTTTT | CASSATGGLDSNTGELFF
TRBJ1-3 | few | TRBV25-1 | 14 | - | TGTGCCAGCAGTAACAGGGATAGAGAAAACACCATATATTTT | CASSNRDRENTIYF
TRBJ2-1 | once | TRBV28 | 18 | - | TGTGCCAGCACCCCCCTAGCCTGGACATATGAGGACTACAATGAGCAGTTCTTC | CASTPLAWTYEDYNEQFF
TRBJ1-1 | - | TRBV7-2 | 13 | - | TGTGCCAGCAGCTGGGACATACGCGGTGAAGCTTTCTTT | CASSWDIRGEAFF
TRBJ1-5 | - | TRBV21-1 | 17 | - | TGTGCCAGCAGCTCTCGGGGGGCGGGACAGCTCAATCAGCCCCAGCATTTT | CASSSRGAGQLNQPQHF
TRBJ1-4 | - | TRBV9 | 13 | - | TGTGCCAGCAGCGAATCCATCAATGAAAAACTGTTTTTT | CASSESINEKLFF
TRBJ2-7 | - | TRBV29-1 | 15 | TRBD2 | TGCAGCGGTCGATCCAGCGGGGCCGGTTCGGGCGAGCAGTACTTC | CSGRSSGAGSGEQYF
TRBJ2-7 | - | TRBV12-3/TRBV12-4 | 13 | TRBD1 | TGTGCCAGCAGTTCAGGACAGGGGTACGAGCAGTACTTC | CASSSGQGYEQYF
TRBJ1-4 | once | TRBV19 | 13 | TRBD1 | TGTGCCACCGCGGACAGGCCAGACGAAAAACTGTTTTTT | CATADRPDEKLFF
TRBJ2-2 | - | TRBV7-8 | 17 | TRBD1 | TGTGCCAGCAGCTTAGGGGGACAGGGTGAAGTAGCCGGGGAGCTGTTTTTT | CASSLGGQGEVAGELFF
TRBJ2-7 | - | TRBV19 | 14 | TRBD1 | TGTGCCAGTAGTCAAGGACAGGGCTCTTACGAGCAGTACTTC | CASSQGQGSYEQYF
TRBJ2-7 | - | TRBV19 | 16 | TRBD1 | TGTGCCAGTAGTGATGGTGTCAGGGGGTACCTCTACGAGCAGTACTTC | CASSDGVRGYLYEQYF
TRBJ1-3 | - | TRBV13 | 20 | TRBD1 | TGTGCCAGCAGCTTCCCTGATCTAACAGGGGGCCCGGGGTCTGGAAACACCATATATTTT | CASSFPDLTGGPGSGNTIYF
TRBJ1-2 | - | TRBV7-8 | 14 | - | TGTGCCAGCAGCTTAGCTCGGACCTTCTATGGCTACACCTTC | CASSLARTFYGYTF
TRBJ2-2 | - | TRBV27 | 15 | TRBD2 | TGTGCCAGCCGCCCGGTGGCGGGGGGGCTCGGGGAGCTGTTTTTT | CASRPVAGGLGELFF
TRBJ2-1 | - | TRBV3-1/TRBV3-2 | 16 | TRBD1 | TGTGCCAGCAGCCCGGTTAGGACAGGGATTGAGAATGAGCAGTTCTTC | CASSPVRTGIENEQFF
TRBJ1-5 | few | TRBV19 | 12 | - | TGTGCCAGTCAGGCATCCAATCAGCCCCAGCATTTT | CASQASNQPQHF
TRBJ2-4 | few | TRBV3-1/TRBV3-2 | 14 | TRBD1 | TGTGCCAGCAGCCAGACAGGGGCCAAAAACATTCAGTACTTC | CASSQTGAKNIQYF
TRBJ1-1 | - | TRBV19 | 15 | - | TGTGCCAGTATCCGGCGACAGGACCCAGAGAATGAAGCTTTCTTT | CASIRRQDPENEAFF
TRBJ2-7 | once | TRBV3-1/TRBV3-2 | 13 | - | TGTGCCAGCAGCCCCGAGGGGTTACACGAGCAGTACTTC | CASSPEGLHEQYF
TRBJ1-1 | - | TRBV25-1 | 13 | - | TGTGCCAGCAGTGGGCAGGGGTACACTGAAGCTTTCTTT | CASSGQGYTEAFF
TRBJ2-1 | - | TRBV19 | 16 | - | TGTGCCAGTAGTAGCCCCACAGGTGTGAACTACAATGAGCAGTTCTTC | CASSSPTGVNYNEQFF
TRBJ2-3 | - | TRBV9 | 17 | - | TGTGCCAGCAGCGCAGCTTCCGGGACCCCGAGCACAGATACGCAGTATTTT | CASSAASGTPSTDTQYF
TRBJ2-3 | - | TRBV2 | 14 | - | TGTGCCAGCTGGCGGGGCCTAAGCACAGATACGCAGTATTTT | CASWRGLSTDTQYF
TRBJ1-1 | - | TRBV5-1 | 15 | TRBD1 | TGCGCCAGCAGCTTGGCCGACAGGGGCGGGACTGAAGCTTTCTTT | CASSLADRGGTEAFF
TRBJ2-1 | - | TRBV19 | 15 | - | TGTGCCAGTAGTTCCCGGAGAGGGCCCTACAATGAGCAGTTCTTC | CASSSRRGPYNEQFF
TRBJ2-3 | - | TRBV4-3 | 16 | - | TGCGCCAGCAGCCGTACAGTATCATATAGCACAGATACGCAGTATTTT | CASSRTVSYSTDTQYF
TRBJ1-5 | - | TRBV5-3 | 14 | - | TGTGCCAGAAGCTTGGGCCTTAACAATCAGCCCCAGCATTTT | CARSLGLNNQPQHF
TRBJ2-3 | - | TRBV21-1 | 19 | - | TGTGCCAGCAGTTTTGACAGGAGCAGATGGGCGGCTAGCACAGATACGCAGTATTTT | CASSFDRSRWAASTDTQYF